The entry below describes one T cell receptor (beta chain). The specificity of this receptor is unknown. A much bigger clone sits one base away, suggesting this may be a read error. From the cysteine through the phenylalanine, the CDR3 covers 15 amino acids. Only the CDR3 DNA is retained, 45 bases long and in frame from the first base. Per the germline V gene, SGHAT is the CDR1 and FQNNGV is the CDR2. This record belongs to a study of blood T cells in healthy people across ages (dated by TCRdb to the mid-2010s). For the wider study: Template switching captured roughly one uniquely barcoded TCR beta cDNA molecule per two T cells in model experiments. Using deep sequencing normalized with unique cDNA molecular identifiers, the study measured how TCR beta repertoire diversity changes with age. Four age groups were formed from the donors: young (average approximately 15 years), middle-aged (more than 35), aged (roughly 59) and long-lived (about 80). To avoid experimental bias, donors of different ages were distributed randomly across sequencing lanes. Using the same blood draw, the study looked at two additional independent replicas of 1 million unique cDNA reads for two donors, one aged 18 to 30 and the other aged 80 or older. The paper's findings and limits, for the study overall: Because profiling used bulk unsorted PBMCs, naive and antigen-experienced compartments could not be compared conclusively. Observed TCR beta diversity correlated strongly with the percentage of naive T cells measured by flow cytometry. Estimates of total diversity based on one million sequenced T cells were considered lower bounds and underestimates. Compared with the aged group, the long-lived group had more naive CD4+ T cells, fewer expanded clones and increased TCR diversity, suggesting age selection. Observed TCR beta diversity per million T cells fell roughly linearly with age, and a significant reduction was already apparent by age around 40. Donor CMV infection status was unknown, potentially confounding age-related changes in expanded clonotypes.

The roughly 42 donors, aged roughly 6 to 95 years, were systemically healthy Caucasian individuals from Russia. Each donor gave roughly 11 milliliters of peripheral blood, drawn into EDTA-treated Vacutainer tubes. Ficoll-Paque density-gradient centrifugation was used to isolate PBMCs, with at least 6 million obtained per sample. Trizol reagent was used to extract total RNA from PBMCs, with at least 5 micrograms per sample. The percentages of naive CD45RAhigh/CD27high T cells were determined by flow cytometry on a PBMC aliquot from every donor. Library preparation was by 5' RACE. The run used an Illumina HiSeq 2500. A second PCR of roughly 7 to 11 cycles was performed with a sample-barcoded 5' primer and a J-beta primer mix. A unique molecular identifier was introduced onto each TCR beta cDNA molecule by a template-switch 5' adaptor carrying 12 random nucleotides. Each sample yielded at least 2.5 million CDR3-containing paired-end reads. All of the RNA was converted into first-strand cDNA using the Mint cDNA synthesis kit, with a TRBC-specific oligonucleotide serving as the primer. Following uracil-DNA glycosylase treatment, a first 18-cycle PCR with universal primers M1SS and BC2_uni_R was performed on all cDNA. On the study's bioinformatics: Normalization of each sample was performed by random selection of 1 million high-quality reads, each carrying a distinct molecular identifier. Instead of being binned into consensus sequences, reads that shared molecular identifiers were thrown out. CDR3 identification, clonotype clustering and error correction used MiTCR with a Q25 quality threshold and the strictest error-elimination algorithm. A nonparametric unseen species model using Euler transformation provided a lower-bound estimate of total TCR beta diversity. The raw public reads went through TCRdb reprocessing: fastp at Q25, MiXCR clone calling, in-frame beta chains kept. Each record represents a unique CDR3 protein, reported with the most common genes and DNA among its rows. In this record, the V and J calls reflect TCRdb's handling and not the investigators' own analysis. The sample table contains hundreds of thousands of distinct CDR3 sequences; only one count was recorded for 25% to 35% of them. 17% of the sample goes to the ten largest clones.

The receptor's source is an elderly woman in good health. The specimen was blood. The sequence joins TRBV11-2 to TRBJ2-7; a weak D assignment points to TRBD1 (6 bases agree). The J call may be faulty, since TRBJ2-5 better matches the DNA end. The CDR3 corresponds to CASSFPSGAGETQYF. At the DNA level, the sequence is TGTGCCAGCAGCTTCCCGTCAGGGGCCGGGGAGACCCAGTACTTC.